This T cell receptor beta chain was identified in a study of blood T cell repertoires in COVID-19. In the study overall: Samples came from the United States, Italy and Spain, spanning acute and convalescent COVID-19.

The CDR3 runs 16 residues. Germline V gene lookup returns CDR1 SNHLY and CDR2 FYNNEI. V lost 2 bases to trimming and J lost 5 bases, with 16 bases between them. Generated by immunoSEQ multiplex PCR, the TCRdb table keeps only in-frame clones and is missing some. The repertoire holds approximately 220,000 clones, with about nine tenths as singletons. Participants' own reports of clinical history determined their cohort assignment. The sequencing input was PBMCs or T cells enriched from blood (not recorded which). This receptor was taken from a woman between 35 and 50 years old with acute COVID-19. The genes are TRBV2 and TRBJ1-5, with D perhaps TRBD1 (5 bases). The CDR3 DNA sequence: TGTGCCAGCAGTGAATACTTCAGGGCGGGAGATCAGCCCCAGCATTTT. Translated, it gives CASSEYFRAGDQPQHF.